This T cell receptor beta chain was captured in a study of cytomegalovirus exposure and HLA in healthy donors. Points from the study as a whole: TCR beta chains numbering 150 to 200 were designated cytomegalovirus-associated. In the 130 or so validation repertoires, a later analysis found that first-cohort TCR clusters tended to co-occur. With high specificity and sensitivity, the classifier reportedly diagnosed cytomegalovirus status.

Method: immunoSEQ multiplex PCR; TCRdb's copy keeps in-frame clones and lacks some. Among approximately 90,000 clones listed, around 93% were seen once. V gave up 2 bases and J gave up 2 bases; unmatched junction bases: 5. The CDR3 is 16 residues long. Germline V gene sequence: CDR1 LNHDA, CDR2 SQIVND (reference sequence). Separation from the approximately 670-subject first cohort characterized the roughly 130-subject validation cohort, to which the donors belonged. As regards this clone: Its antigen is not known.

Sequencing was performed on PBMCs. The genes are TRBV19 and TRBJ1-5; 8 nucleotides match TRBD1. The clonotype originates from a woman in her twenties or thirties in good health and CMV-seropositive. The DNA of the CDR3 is TGTGCCAGTAGTATACAGGGGGCCACGGGCAATCAGCCCCAGCATTTT. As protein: CASSIQGATGNQPQHF.